This T cell receptor beta chain was obtained from a study of T cell responses to AZD1222 COVID-19 vaccine. Across the study: Second-dose recipients at about 4 or about 12 weeks were treated as one pooled group.

V lost 4 bases and J lost 7, with 7 bases in between. CDR3 length: 11 residues. Germline V gives CDR1 LNHDA, CDR2 SQIVND (reference sequence). Sequencing used immunoSEQ multiplex PCR; TCRdb keeps in-frame clones, though not all of them. The sample lists around 190,000 clones, over 80% occurring once. This TCR was recovered from an adult in good health. The source material was peripheral blood, sampled on day 0 of AZD1222 vaccination. The chain uses TRBV19 and TRBJ1-1; D remains unclear. Written as DNA, the CDR3 is TGTGCCAGTAGTAGCATTAGTGAAGCTTTCTTT. It encodes CASSSISEAFF. The full variable domain, its missing parts supplied by reference TRBV19 and TRBJ1-1, is DGGITQSPKYLFRKEGQNVTLSCEQNLNHDAMYWYRQDPGQGLRLIYYSQIVNDFQKGDIAEGYSVSREKKESFPLTVTSAQKNPTAFYLCASSSISEAFFGQGTRLTVV.